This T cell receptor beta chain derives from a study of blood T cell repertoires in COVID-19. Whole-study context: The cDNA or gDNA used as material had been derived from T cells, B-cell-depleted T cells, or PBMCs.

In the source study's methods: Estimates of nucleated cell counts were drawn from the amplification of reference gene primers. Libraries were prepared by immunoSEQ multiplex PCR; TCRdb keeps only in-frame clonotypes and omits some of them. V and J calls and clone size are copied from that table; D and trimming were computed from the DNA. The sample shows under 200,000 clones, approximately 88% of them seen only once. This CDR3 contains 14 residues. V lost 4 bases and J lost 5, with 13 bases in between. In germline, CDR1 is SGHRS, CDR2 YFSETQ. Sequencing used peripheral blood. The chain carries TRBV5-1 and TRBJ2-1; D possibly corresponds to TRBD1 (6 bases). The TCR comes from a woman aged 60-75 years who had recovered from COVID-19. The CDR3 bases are TGCGCCAGCAGCACGGACAGTCCCCACAATGAGCAGTTCTTC. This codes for CASSTDSPHNEQFF. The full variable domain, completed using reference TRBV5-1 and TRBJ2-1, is KAGVTQTPRYLIKTRGQQVTLSCSPISGHRSVSWYQQTPGQGLQFLFEYFSETQRNKGNFPGRFSGRQFSNSRSEMNVSTLELGDSALYLCASSTDSPHNEQFFGPGTRLTVL.